This TCR beta chain was captured in a study of blood T cells in healthy people across ages. Study summary: Every two T cells gave about one barcoded beta molecule via template switching. Findings and limits, study-wide: As age increased, TCR beta diversity per million T cells fell in a roughly linear fashion. Strong correlation existed between TCR beta diversity and naive T cell percentage.

Germline V lookup: CDR1 SEHNR, CDR2 FQNEAQ (reference sequence). V lost 0 bases to trimming and J lost 0 bases; unmatched junction nucleotides: 9. The CDR3 extends over 18 amino acids. Comment on this clonotype: Its antigen is still unknown.

Alongside a J-beta primer mix, a sample-barcoded 5' primer served in a second PCR lasting about 7 to 12 cycles. Every cDNA molecule carried a tag from a template-switch adaptor bearing 12 random nucleotides. TCRdb independently ran MiXCR on the 5' RACE reads; one entry per CDR3 protein. Among around 790,000 distinct CDR3 sequences listed, about 42% were seen once. Sequencing was performed on blood. The sequence came from a man in his fifties or sixties in good health. The rearrangement joins TRBV7-9 to TRBJ2-3; 7 bases map to TRBD2. In DNA form, the CDR3 reads TGTGCCAGCAGCTTAGCCCTACTCTTCGGGGGGAGCACAGATACGCAGTATTTT. Encoded protein: CASSLALLFGGSTDTQYF.